This record covers a single T cell receptor (beta chain). TCRdb fed the RT-PCR reads into MiXCR, producing one record per CDR3 protein. The sample yields hundreds of thousands of distinct CDR3 sequences, over 25% seen once. The data belong to a study of response to subunit inactivated influenza vaccine. Germline loops: CDR1 LGHNA, CDR2 YSLEER. This CDR3 has 16 residues. The V and J ends lost 1 base and 4 bases, in that order; junction bases with no gene match: 9. The clonotype originates from a man aged 50-59 years who received an inactivated influenza vaccine. The sample here was CD4+ T cells sorted from PBMCs, taken 4 to 6 days after vaccination. The chain has TRBV4-3 and TRBJ1-2; 7 bases line up with TRBD1. The DNA of the CDR3 is TGCGCCAGCAGCCAAGTACCCAGGGACAGCGTCTATGGCTACACCTTC. This translates into CASSQVPRDSVYGYTF.